One and the same sample provided the 22 T cell receptor beta chains below, sequenced in a study of blood T cell repertoires in COVID-19. Measured with immunoSEQ multiplex PCR; TCRdb has only the in-frame clones, and not every one. Here the sample spans around 270,000 clones, around 89% being singletons. Input material: peripheral blood. The receptors come from a man under 40 with acute or convalescent COVID-19.

This chain links TRBV5-5 with TRBJ1-5, with a possible D match to TRBD1 (5 bases). The germline V gene encodes CDR1 SGHKS and CDR2 YYEKEE (reference sequence). The CDR3 is 16 amino acids. Trimming shortened V by 0 bases and J by 1 base, and 11 bases separated the two germline ends. The CDR3 DNA follows: TGTGCCAGCAGCTTGGGGCAGGGAGGAAGCAATCAGCCCCAGCATTTT. Amino acids: CASSLGQGGSNQPQHF.

The genes are TRBV2 and TRBJ1-1; TRBD1 is a possible D gene (6 bases). The CDR3 length is 17 residues. The ends were cut back, 7 bases at V and 4 bases at J, with 25 bases in the middle. Germline-derived CDR1 and CDR2 are SNHLY and FYNNEI. The CDR3 coding sequence is TGTGCCAGCATCAATCCCGGCAGGGGTTCCAGGGGCACTGAAGCTTTCTTT. Translating it yields CASINPGRGSRGTEAFF. Full variable domain (missing parts from reference TRBV2 and TRBJ1-1): EPEVTQTPSHQVTQMGQEVILRCVPISNHLYFYWYRQILGQKVEFLVSFYNNEISEKSEIFDDQFSVERPDGSNFTLKIRSTKLEDSAMYFCASINPGRGSRGTEAFFGQGTRLTVV.

The chain combines TRBV7-2 with TRBJ1-3, with D maybe TRBD1 (5 bases). This CDR3 is 15 amino acids long. Per the germline V gene, CDR1 is SGHTA and CDR2 is FQGNSA. Trimming stripped 4 bases from V and 4 bases from J, with 14 bases between. The CDR3 reads CASSSRDSPGNTIYF. The CDR3 DNA reads as TGTGCCAGCAGCTCCCGAGACAGCCCAGGAAACACCATATATTTT.

The chain combines TRBV28 with TRBJ2-7; D is possibly TRBD1 (5 bases). The CDR3 loop spans 15 amino acids. Germline CDR1 is MDHEN and CDR2 is SYDVKM. Trimming took off 8 bases at V and 0 bases at J, with 17 bases between the two ends. The DNA of the CDR3 is TGTGCCAGCCGGTCGTCAGGGCAGGTCTCCTACGAGCAGTACTTC. Translating gives CASRSSGQVSYEQYF.

This clone was seen only a few times. The chain joins TRBV9 to TRBJ2-2; 7 positions match TRBD2. The V gene's germline CDR1 is SGDLS and CDR2 YYNGEE. Losses at the gene ends were 4 bases for V and 0 bases for J; bases not matched to a gene: 3. The CDR3 is 15 amino acids. The CDR3: CASSPSGANTGELFF. The CDR3 DNA is TGTGCCAGCAGCCCTAGCGGTGCGAACACCGGGGAGCTGTTTTTT.

The J gene is TRBJ1-2, the V gene TRBV28; the D gene is possibly TRBD1 (6 bases). The V gene's germline CDR1 is MDHEN and CDR2 SYDVKM. The ends were cut back, 2 bases at V and 4 bases at J, with 8 bases in the middle. CDR3 length: 13 residues. In DNA, the CDR3 is TGTGCCAGCAGTTTAACAGGGACCTATGGCTACACCTTC. Its protein product is CASSLTGTYGYTF.

This clone has a single count. V usage is TRBV30 and J usage is TRBJ2-2, with 11 bases aligning to TRBD1. The V gene end was trimmed by 2 bases and the J gene end by 7 bases; junction bases not matched to a gene: 6. Germline assignment: CDR1 GTSNPN and CDR2 SVGIG (reference sequence). The CDR3 consists of 15 residues. The CDR3 sequence: CAWSPGTGGVGELFF. The CDR3 DNA follows: TGTGCCTGGAGTCCCGGGACAGGGGGTGTCGGGGAGCTGTTTTTT. Combining the CDR3 with reference TRBV30 and TRBJ2-2 gives the whole variable domain SQTIHQWPATLVQPVGSPLSLECTVEGTSNPNLYWYRQAAGRGLQLLFYSVGIGQISSEVPQNLSASRPQDRQFILSSKKLLLSDSGFYLCAWSPGTGGVGELFFGEGSRLTVL.

This clone was observed once. CDR3 DNA sequence: TGTGCCAGCAGCTCGGAGGTGGGATATGGCTACACCTTC. Residues: CASSSEVGYGYTF. The V and J genes are TRBV11-2 and TRBJ1-2; D gene uncertain. Trimming removed 4 bases at V and 5 bases at J, with 11 bases between. The germline CDR1 and CDR2 sequences are SGHAT and FQNNGV. There are 13 residues in the CDR3.

This chain joins TRBV5-1 and TRBJ1-2, with D perhaps matching TRBD1 (5 bases). With 3 bases removed from V and 2 bases from J, the gap between germline ends came to 11 bases. From germline, CDR1 is SGHRS and CDR2 YFSETQ. This CDR3 spans 14 amino acids. The CDR3 sequence: CASSWGGENYGYTF. In DNA form, the CDR3 reads TGCGCCAGCAGCTGGGGAGGGGAAAACTATGGCTACACCTTC.

The V and J genes are TRBV7-9 and TRBJ1-1; D is possibly TRBD1 (5 bases). The CDR3 length is 11 residues. Germline CDR1 and CDR2: SEHNR and FQNEAQ (reference sequence). V lost 3 bases and J 11 bases, leaving 10 bases between the germline ends. The CDR3 DNA is TGTGCCAGCAGCTTTGCGGGGACGGCTTTCTTT. Translated, it gives CASSFAGTAFF.

This chain joins TRBV5-5 and TRBJ2-5; 10 bases align to TRBD1. Germline CDR1 SGHKS, CDR2 YYEKEE (reference sequence). The V segment lost 4 bases and the J segment 2 bases; nucleotides outside the gene matches: 8. The length of the CDR3 is 16 residues. The CDR3: CASSRRDRGHQETQYF. In nucleotides, the CDR3 is TGTGCCAGCAGCCGGAGGGACAGGGGCCATCAAGAGACCCAGTACTTC.

This chain connects TRBV3-1 (or the pseudogene TRBV3-2) to TRBJ1-6, with 7 bases matching TRBD1. V dropped 5 bases and J dropped 3; count of bases not matched to a gene: 10. The CDR3 contains 17 residues. Germline V lookup: CDR1 LGHDT, CDR2 YNNKEL (reference sequence). DNA of the CDR3: TGTGCCAGCAGCGGGACAGTCCCGGTTTTCTATAATTCACCCCTCCACTTT. This codes for CASSGTVPVFYNSPLHF.

This chain links TRBV18 with TRBJ1-6; weak D call: TRBD1 (6 bases). Looked up from germline, CDR1 is KGHSH and CDR2 is LQKENI. The CDR3 runs 14 residues. With 2 bases removed from V and 11 bases from J, the gap between germline ends came to 13 bases. CDR3 sequence: CASSPGTGFPPLHF. Here the CDR3 DNA reads TGTGCCAGCTCACCAGGCACAGGGTTTCCACCCCTCCACTTT.

The chain carries TRBV5-1 and TRBJ2-3, with D possibly matching TRBD1 (6 bases). V dropped 4 bases and J dropped 1 base, with 16 bases sitting between them. The CDR3 runs 16 residues. Germline CDR1 reads SGHRS; CDR2 reads YFSETQ. For the CDR3, the DNA is TGCGCCAGCAGCATACCCGGGACACCCGGCACAGATACGCAGTATTTT. Its translation: CASSIPGTPGTDTQYF.

This chain links TRBV6-5 with TRBJ1-1; D gene unclear. Germline assignment: CDR1 MNHEY and CDR2 SVGAGI. CDR3 length: 15 residues. Trimming removed 1 base from V and 0 bases from J, with 9 bases in between. The CDR3 loop is CASSYFPELNTEAFF. The CDR3 nucleotides read TGTGCCAGCAGTTACTTCCCGGAGTTGAACACTGAAGCTTTCTTT.

The V gene is TRBV9, the J gene TRBJ1-2; D perhaps matches TRBD1 (6 bases). This CDR3 is built from 14 residues. V lost 4 bases and J 2 bases, leaving 12 bases between the germline ends. Germline V lookup: CDR1 SGDLS, CDR2 YYNGEE. This chain's CDR3 is CASSPSGGNYGYTF. The DNA for the CDR3 is TGTGCCAGCAGCCCCTCGGGGGGCAACTATGGCTACACCTTC.

The V and J genes are TRBV29-1 and TRBJ1-1, with 8 bases aligning to TRBD1. V was pared by 5 bases and J by 1 base, with 12 bases of the junction left unmatched. The length of the CDR3 is 16 residues. The germline V gene has CDR1 SQVTM and CDR2 ANQGSEA. CDR3 protein: CSVRGWQGAPNTEAFF. The CDR3 nucleotides read TGCAGCGTTAGAGGCTGGCAGGGGGCCCCGAACACTGAAGCTTTCTTT.

Here the CDR3 DNA reads TGTGCCAGCAGCTTAGAAGGCGGAAAGCGGACAGATACGCAGTATTTT. Amino acids: CASSLEGGKRTDTQYF. V usage is TRBV11-3 and J usage is TRBJ2-3, with TRBD2 as a possible D gene (5 bases). CDR3 length: 16 residues. Germline CDR1 reads SGHNT; CDR2 reads YENEEA. V was clipped by 0 bases and J by 3 bases, with 13 bases between them. Using reference TRBV11-3 and TRBJ2-3 for the parts outside the CDR3, the full variable domain is EAGVVQSPRYKIIEKKQPVAFWCNPISGHNTLYWYLQNLGQGPELLIRYENEEAVDDSQLPKDRFSAERLKGVDSTLKIQPAELGDSAVYLCASSLEGGKRTDTQYFGPGTRLTVL.

The rearrangement uses TRBV27 and TRBJ1-1; D remains unclear. The CDR3 contains 11 residues. Trimming cost V 6 bases and J 6 bases, with 8 bases left between them. Germline CDR1 MNHEY, CDR2 SMNVEV (reference sequence). The CDR3 nucleotides are TGTGCCAGCAGGGGAGGAGCTGAAGCTTTCTTT. Amino acid sequence: CASRGGAEAFF.

The chain recombines TRBV7-7 with TRBJ1-1; 8 nucleotides agree with TRBD1. CDR3 size: 12 residues. CDR1 is SSHAT, CDR2 FNYEAQ, per germline (reference sequence). CDR3 region: CVMGQVNTEAFF. The CDR3 DNA follows: TGTGTTATGGGACAGGTGAACACTGAAGCTTTCTTT.

This clone was recorded a few times. J is TRBJ1-3 and V is TRBV7-2; D unresolved. The V end lost 1 base, the J end lost 0 bases, and 10 bases lay between the germline ends. The germline CDR1 and CDR2 sequences are SGHTA and FQGNSA. CDR3 length: 16 residues. This CDR3 reads CASSLVSSPSGNTIYF. The CDR3 nucleotides are TGTGCCAGCAGCTTAGTGTCCTCCCCCTCTGGAAACACCATATATTTT.

This rearrangement joins TRBV28 to TRBJ2-2; D possibly corresponds to TRBD2 (6 bases). Trimming pared 6 bases from V and 2 bases from J, leaving 16 bases between. The CDR3 covers 16 residues. Germline CDR1 MDHEN, CDR2 SYDVKM. CDR3 in amino acids: CASSPGVAANTGELFF. The DNA for the CDR3 is TGTGCCAGCAGCCCTGGGGTAGCGGCTAACACCGGGGAGCTGTTTTTT.